This entry is about one T cell receptor (beta chain). The antigen is undetermined. These data belong to a study of shared clonotypes between healthy human individuals. Trimming shortened V by 0 bases and J by 3 bases, and 9 bases separated the two germline ends. CDR1 and CDR2 from the germline V gene are SGDLS and YYNGEE. The CDR3 spans 15 residues. Splitting the CD4+ cells yielded a CD45RA+ naive subset and a CD45RA-negative memory subset. Study observations and caveats: The naive CD4 repertoires of a handful of donors were compared, and about 5% of clonotypes were shared.

Once extracted for a subset, genomic DNA was divided evenly among several immunoSEQ plates. Here immunoSEQ multiplex PCR was the method, and the copy in TCRdb shows in-frame clones only, minus some. The sample includes fewer than 3 million clones, approximately 90% of them seen just once. This chain connects TRBV9 to TRBJ1-4, with no clear D. Specimen: naive CD4+ T cells from PBMCs. Subset noted: CD45RA+ positively selected. The origin of this receptor is a man between 18 and 29 years old in good health. Some clones in this sample may be carry-over from other donors' samples. CDR3 protein: CASSVGRGPNEKLFF. The CDR3 DNA is TGTGCCAGCAGCGTAGGTAGAGGACCTAATGAAAAACTGTTTTTT.